The source of this T cell receptor (beta chain) is a study of blood T cell repertoires in COVID-19. TCRdb keeps only in-frame clones here, not all; method: immunoSEQ multiplex PCR. In the table there are a few hundred thousand clones, about 85% of which are singletons. Losses at the gene ends were 0 bases for V and 2 bases for J; bases not matched to a gene: 6. Germline V gene lookup returns CDR1 SNHLY and CDR2 FYNNEI. This CDR3 has 17 residues. This TCR came from a woman aged 18 to 35 with acute or convalescent COVID-19. V gene TRBV2 combines with J gene TRBJ1-3; TRBD1 aligns across 8 bases. Sequences were obtained from peripheral blood. CDR3 protein: CASSEARGLLTGNTIYF. In DNA, the CDR3 is TGTGCCAGCAGTGAAGCCAGGGGGCTATTGACTGGAAACACCATATATTTT.